The 21 T cell receptor beta chains below come from one sample, sequenced in a study of T cell repertoires in aging, cancer and after chemotherapy. Rearranged V-D-J TRB sequences were amplified with a mixed TRB-A/B primer pool. TCRdb redid the calling of the multiplex PCR reads with MiXCR, one entry per CDR3 protein. The sample yields 1,000 to 1,500 distinct CDR3 sequences, approximately 22% seen once. Peripheral blood genomic DNA, not sorted cells or RNA, was the template. Sequenced sample: blood. The receptors originated from a human donor with a solid tumor.

By share, this clonotype ranks as medium-sized. V usage is TRBV6-1 and J usage is TRBJ1-1; TRBD1 matches at 8 bases. This CDR3 region has 14 residues. With 3 bases clipped from V and 5 bases from J, the junction kept 5 bases outside the gene matches. CDR1 is MNHNS and CDR2 is SASEGT in the germline V gene. The CDR3 DNA is TGTGCCAGCAGTGATCAGGGGGCCGTGACTGAAGCTTTCTTT. The encoded protein is CASSDQGAVTEAFF.

This chain uses TRBV12-3 or TRBV12-4 with TRBJ1-5; 7 positions agree with TRBD1. V was clipped by 3 bases and J by 4 bases; unmatched bases: 3. CDR3 length: 14 residues. The CDR3 loop is CASSLTGWNQPQHF. CDR3 bases: TGTGCCAGCAGTTTGACAGGGTGGAATCAGCCCCAGCATTTT.

This clonotype appeared a few times. The rearrangement links TRBV12-3 or TRBV12-4 to TRBJ1-6; 7 nucleotides align to TRBD1. This CDR3 spans 14 amino acids. J gave up 8 bases and V 5 bases, and 6 bases lay outside the gene matches. The CDR3 loop reads CASSARDRDSPLHF. In DNA, the CDR3 is TGTGCCAGCAGTGCACGGGACAGAGATTCACCCCTCCACTTT.

The chain has TRBV20-1 and TRBJ2-2; no definite D call. The length of the CDR3 is 12 residues. The V end lost 5 bases, the J end lost 0 bases, and 4 bases lay between the germline ends. Per the germline V gene, CDR1 is DFQATT and CDR2 is SNEGSKA (reference sequence). The CDR3 nucleotides read TGCAGTGCTTCCGCGAACACCGGGGAGCTGTTTTTT. Translation gives CSASANTGELFF.

Points on this clonotype: This may come from a read error, since a much larger clone is one base off. The chain is built from TRBV7-6 and TRBJ2-4; tentatively, D is TRBD1 or TRBD2 (5 bases each). Trimming removed 5 bases from V and 6 bases from J, with 17 bases in between. The germline V gene has CDR1 SGHVS and CDR2 FNYEAQ. The CDR3 spans 15 residues. In DNA form, the CDR3 reads TGTGCCAGCAGCCCCGGGGACGATGGGGGAAACATTCAGTACTTC. Its protein is CASSPGDDGGNIQYF.

This clonotype is labeled as medium-sized. The chain has TRBV6-6 and TRBJ2-5, with 10 bases lining up with TRBD2. CDR1 is MNHNY, CDR2 SVGAGI, per germline (reference sequence). There are 14 residues in the CDR3. The V and J ends lost 8 bases and 4 bases, in that order; junction bases with no gene match: 7. CDR3 sequence: CASGGLAGAETQYF. Written as DNA, the CDR3 is TGTGCCAGCGGGGGGCTAGCGGGGGCAGAGACCCAGTACTTC.

This clonotype qualifies as medium-sized (0.01 to 0.1%). The chain is built from TRBV6-1 and TRBJ1-3; no clear D gene. Germline-derived CDR1 and CDR2 are MNHNS and SASEGT. This CDR3 has 15 amino acids. V was pared by 1 base and J by 0 bases, with 7 bases between. In DNA form, the CDR3 reads TGTGCCAGCAGTGAAGAAAACTACTCTGGAAACACCATATATTTT. This codes for CASSEENYSGNTIYF.

This clonotype is labeled medium-sized. The V call is TRBV20-1, the J call TRBJ2-7, with unresolved D. Trimming took 3 bases from V and 0 from J, leaving 12 bases between them. CDR3 length: 14 residues. Germline CDR1 is DFQATT and CDR2 is SNEGSKA (reference sequence). The CDR3 sequence: CSASGTLSSYEQYF. DNA of the CDR3: TGCAGTGCTAGTGGCACCCTAAGCTCCTACGAGCAGTACTTC.

The chain links TRBV7-6 to TRBJ2-1; D is perhaps TRBD1 (7 bases). In germline, CDR1 is SGHVS, CDR2 FNYEAQ. This CDR3 is built from 19 residues. The V gene lost 1 base and the J gene lost 5 bases, with 24 bases spanning the gap. The CDR3 coding sequence is TGTGCCAGCAGCTTAGTAGTGGGTGGAGGGGGCGCATCCCACAATGAGCAGTTCTTC. It translates to CASSLVVGGGGASHNEQFF.

Judged by abundance, this clonotype is large. The chain is built from TRBV12-3 or TRBV12-4 and TRBJ1-5; D call uncertain. The CDR3 contains 14 residues. V was trimmed by 3 bases and J by 0 bases, leaving 6 bases between them. CDR3 DNA: TGTGCCAGCAGTTTTGGGGATAGCAATCAGCCCCAGCATTTT. Protein sequence: CASSFGDSNQPQHF.

The rearrangement uses TRBV6-5 and TRBJ1-2; 10 nucleotides align to TRBD1. Germline V CDR1 and CDR2: MNHEY, SVGAGI. This CDR3 has 15 residues. V shed 9 bases, J shed 4 bases, and the junction held 11 bases outside the gene matches. The CDR3 sequence: CASSMAGQGFYGYTF. CDR3 in DNA: TGTGCCAGTAGTATGGCGGGACAGGGGTTCTATGGCTACACCTTC.

In this sample, this clonotype is large (0.1 to 1%). This chain connects TRBV5-6 to TRBJ2-7; D is perhaps TRBD1 (6 bases). The germline V gene has CDR1 SGHDT and CDR2 YYEEEE. This CDR3 region has 15 residues. Trimming cost V 1 base and J 0 bases, with 11 bases left between them. The CDR3 here is CASSLQGTSSYEQYF. In DNA form, the CDR3 reads TGTGCCAGCAGCTTGCAGGGGACGAGCTCCTACGAGCAGTACTTC.

This clonotype is medium-sized (0.01 to 0.1%) within its sample. V usage is TRBV4-3 and J usage is TRBJ1-2, with D maybe TRBD1 (5 bases). The CDR3 is 15 amino acids. Germline V gene sequence: CDR1 LGHNA, CDR2 YSLEER. Trimming pared 0 bases from V and 5 bases from J, leaving 13 bases between. The CDR3 region has the DNA TGCGCCAGCAGCCAAGATTGGAGGGGCAATTATGGCTACACCTTC. The encoded protein is CASSQDWRGNYGYTF.

This clonotype is judged medium-sized. This chain connects TRBV27 to TRBJ2-7; 7 bases are shared with TRBD2. Per germline, CDR1 MNHEY and CDR2 SMNVEV (reference sequence). This CDR3 has 13 residues. V dropped 2 bases and J dropped 3; count of bases not matched to a gene: 1. The CDR3 here is CASSLGGGYEQYF. For the CDR3, the DNA is TGTGCCAGCAGTTTAGGGGGGGGCTACGAGCAGTACTTC.

Within the sample, this clonotype is medium-sized. The chain is built from TRBV6-5 and TRBJ1-5, with 10 bases matching TRBD1. Germline values: CDR1 MNHEY, CDR2 SVGAGI. J gave up 5 bases and V 0 bases, and 1 base lay outside the gene matches. This CDR3 has 15 residues. CDR3 sequence (DNA): TGTGCCAGCAGTTACTCGGGACAGGGGTATCAGCCCCAGCATTTT. Translating it yields CASSYSGQGYQPQHF.

As regards this clonotype: A much bigger clone sits one base away, suggesting this may be a read error. The chain recombines TRBV6-2 or TRBV6-3 with TRBJ2-5, with 8 bases identical to TRBD2. CDR3 size: 17 residues. Per the germline V gene, CDR1 is MNHEY and CDR2 is SVGEGT. CDR3 bases: TGTGTCAGCAGTTCCCCGGGGGTGGCGGGGGGCCAAGAGACCCAGTACTTC. Translating it yields CVSSSPGVAGGQETQYF.

This clonotype is large by share. This chain joins TRBV29-1 and TRBJ2-1; D could derive from TRBD1 or TRBD2 (7 bases each). The germline gives CDR1 SQVTM, CDR2 ANQGSEA. Trimming cost V 6 bases and J 4 bases, with 16 bases left between them. This CDR3 spans 14 amino acids. CDR3 in DNA: TGCAGCGTGGGGGGGGTGGACAGGTACAATGAGCAGTTCTTC. As protein: CSVGGVDRYNEQFF.

This clonotype is labeled as medium-sized (0.01 to 0.1%). This chain links TRBV5-1 with TRBJ2-2; tentatively, D is TRBD1 or TRBD2 (5 bases each). There are 14 residues in the CDR3. Between the trimmed V and J ends, which lost 1 base and 8 bases, there was a span of 12 bases. Per the germline V gene, CDR1 is SGHRS and CDR2 is YFSETQ. This CDR3 reads CASSLPGSKGELFF. CDR3 nucleotide sequence: TGCGCCAGCAGCTTGCCAGGGAGTAAAGGGGAGCTGTTTTTT.

With regard to this clonotype: A much larger clonotype is one base distant, so this may be a read error. The V call is TRBV20-1, the J call TRBJ2-7, with D unresolved. CDR1 and CDR2 from the germline V gene are DFQATT and SNEGSKA (reference sequence). Trimming removed 7 bases from V and 0 bases from J, with 13 bases in between. The CDR3 has 13 residues. CDR3 coding DNA: TGCAGTGTCGCATCGGGCCTCTCCTACGAGCAGTACTTC. Residues: CSVASGLSYEQYF.

The V gene is TRBV27, the J gene TRBJ2-5; no clear D. V was cut by 8 bases and J by 6 bases, with 7 bases left in between. Per the germline V gene, CDR1 is MNHEY and CDR2 is SMNVEV (reference sequence). This CDR3 is 10 amino acids long. The CDR3 reads CASPPKTQYF. CDR3 nucleotide sequence: TGTGCCAGCCCCCCGAAGACCCAGTACTTC.

Within the sample, this clonotype is medium-sized (0.01 to 0.1%). The chain has TRBV15 and TRBJ2-5, with D perhaps given as TRBD1 or TRBD2 (7 bases each). CDR3 length equals 13 residues. Germline assignment: CDR1 LNHNV and CDR2 YYDKDF (reference sequence). V dropped 3 bases and J dropped 5 bases, with 10 bases sitting between them. The CDR3 sequence: CATSSQGGETQYF. CDR3 sequence (DNA): TGTGCCACCAGCAGTCAGGGGGGGGAGACCCAGTACTTC. Using reference TRBV15 and TRBJ2-5 for the parts outside the CDR3, the full variable domain is DAMVIQNPRYQVTQFGKPVTLSCSQTLNHNVMYWYQQKSSQAPKLLFHYYDKDFNNEADTPDNFQSRRPNTSFCFLDIRSPGLGDTAMYLCATSSQGGETQYFGPGTRLLVL.